This T cell receptor (beta chain) was sequenced in a study of blood T cell repertoires in COVID-19. Whole-study context: Samples of COVID-19 (acute and convalescent) were obtained from the United States, Italy and Spain. T cells, B-cell-depleted T cells, or PBMCs supplied cDNA or gDNA.

The V gene's germline CDR1 is SGHDT and CDR2 YYEEEE. CDR3 length: 14 amino acids. V was cut by 0 bases and J by 6 bases, with 7 bases left in between. In the original processing: Reference gene primer amplification gave nucleated cell count estimates. This table comes from immunoSEQ multiplex PCR, and its TCRdb copy is limited to in-frame clones, with some not included. V, J and clone size reflect that table, while D and trimming were determined from the DNA. Counted here are roughly 100,000 clones, around 92% occurring once; the ten biggest clones make up approximately 3.6%. This chain uses TRBV5-6 with TRBJ1-6; D not resolved. This sequence originates from a woman aged 55-70 years with acute or convalescent COVID-19. The sample comprised peripheral blood. CDR3 sequence: CASSLDRVNSPLHF. CDR3 DNA: TGTGCCAGCAGCTTGGACAGAGTTAATTCACCCCTCCACTTT.